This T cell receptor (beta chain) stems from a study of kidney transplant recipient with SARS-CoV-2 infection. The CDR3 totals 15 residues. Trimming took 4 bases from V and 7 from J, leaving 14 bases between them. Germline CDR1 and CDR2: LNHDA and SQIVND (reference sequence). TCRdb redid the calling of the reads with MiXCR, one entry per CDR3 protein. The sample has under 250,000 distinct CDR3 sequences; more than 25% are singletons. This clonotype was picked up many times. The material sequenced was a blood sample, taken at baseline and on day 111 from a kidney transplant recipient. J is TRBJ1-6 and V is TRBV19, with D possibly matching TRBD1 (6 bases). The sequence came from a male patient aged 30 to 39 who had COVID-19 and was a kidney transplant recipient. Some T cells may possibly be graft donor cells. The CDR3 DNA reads TGTGCCAGTAGTAGGGCGGACAGTTGGAATTCACCCCTCCACTTT. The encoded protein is CASSRADSWNSPLHF.